Listed below are T cell receptor beta chains from one sample, sequenced in a study of T-cell reconstitution after alpha-beta-depleted transplantation in children. MiXCR was run by TCRdb on the PCR reads, yielding one entry per CDR3 protein. The data show 97,000 or so distinct CDR3 sequences, with about 7.5% seen just once and roughly 15% held by the top ten. The sample consisted of PBMCs, taken before TCRalphabeta/CD19-depleted stem cell transplant. The receptor set was obtained from a boy between 2 and 10 years old with acute lymphoblastic leukemia, due to receive a stem cell transplant. Both conserved end residues are part of each CDR3. The order of the fields is clone size, CDR3 length, J gene, V gene, D gene, CDR3 protein. The D gene is left open where the match is weak. Expanded clones get a size class; other rows say once, few or many, or leave the size out.

>many|14|TRBJ2-7|TRBV4-3|NA
CASSQDLDSYEQYF
>NA|16|TRBJ2-7|TRBV5-5|NA
CASSSLDNSISYEQYF
>many|14|TRBJ2-7|TRBV7-9|TRBD2
CASSFGLADLQQYF
>many|12|TRBJ2-1|TRBV20-1|NA
CSASRDFNEQFF
>many|14|TRBJ2-3|TRBV5-1|NA
CASSPPGSTDTQYF
>many|16|TRBJ2-5|TRBV28|TRBD2
CASSLASSGGLETQYF
>many|14|TRBJ1-2|TRBV25-1|NA
CASSEFGQFYGYTF
>NA|12|TRBJ1-5|TRBV20-1|NA
CSLGRGDQPQHF
>many|14|TRBJ1-1|TRBV27|NA
CASSLMGPRSEAFF
>few|15|TRBJ1-1|TRBV20-1|NA
CSAFTSGAGNTEAFF
>many|15|TRBJ2-7|TRBV7-6|NA
CASSLNEGDSYEQYF
>many|12|TRBJ1-2|TRBV12-3/TRBV12-4|NA
CASEGLRDGYTF
>few|10|TRBJ2-5|TRBV20-1|NA
CSASGVTQYF
>many|14|TRBJ1-2|TRBV3-1|NA
CASSRGGVSYGYTF
>many|11|TRBJ2-5|TRBV20-1|NA
CSAEEVGSQYF
>many|13|TRBJ2-3|TRBV7-9|NA
CASSPTPKDTQYF
>NA|16|TRBJ2-3|TRBV20-1|TRBD2
CSARLAGGPNTDPQYF
>NA|16|TRBJ2-1|TRBV7-9|NA
CASSLKRAALRNEQFF
>many|16|TRBJ2-7|TRBV14|TRBD1
CASSLNTGTAAWEQYF
>many|16|TRBJ2-3|TRBV27|TRBD1
CASSLQGASGTDTQYF
>many|12|TRBJ2-7|TRBV21-1|NA
CASSKGPYEQYF
>few|14|TRBJ1-1|TRBV5-1|TRBD1
CASRTGTVNTEAFF
>many|15|TRBJ2-3|TRBV7-3|NA
CASSPDSGATDTQYF
>NA|14|TRBJ2-7|TRBV20-1|NA
CSALGGVSSYEQYF
>NA|17|TRBJ2-5|TRBV7-9|TRBD2
CASSLGLAGYLRETQYF
>many|14|TRBJ1-2|TRBV5-1|TRBD1
CASSLTGDDYGYTF
>few|12|TRBJ1-2|TRBV3-1|NA
CASSHEGYGYTF
>many|16|TRBJ2-3|TRBV12-3/TRBV12-4|NA
CASSEVFWRLTDTQYF
>NA|16|TRBJ2-1|TRBV7-8|TRBD2
CASSLRLAGAGNEQFF
>NA|16|TRBJ2-1|TRBV20-1|TRBD2
CSARDPSGGRYNEQFF
>few|14|TRBJ2-1|TRBV27|TRBD2
CASRRGFIDNEQFF
>NA|13|TRBJ2-7|TRBV29-1|NA
CSVDEQGTYEQYF
>many|14|TRBJ1-2|TRBV5-1|NA
CASSLGGQGDGYTF
>NA|14|TRBJ2-7|TRBV4-2|NA
CASSQEDLSYEQYF
>many|15|TRBJ1-1|TRBV7-9|NA
CASSSLGRQNTEAFF
>many|14|TRBJ1-2|TRBV5-6|NA
CASSLSGSFYGYTF
>few|12|TRBJ2-1|TRBV9|NA
CASSRLGNEQFF
>NA|15|TRBJ2-3|TRBV3-1|TRBD2
CASSQMGLASDTQYF
>many|15|TRBJ2-1|TRBV6-2/TRBV6-3|NA
CASSSGQGSYNEQFF
>NA|17|TRBJ2-1|TRBV7-2|TRBD2
CASSLVRERGGRNEQFF
>many|13|TRBJ1-1|TRBV12-3/TRBV12-4|NA
CASSLGRNTEAFF